The TCR beta chain under discussion was sequenced for a study of CD8+ T cells in alopecia areata. General study points: Scalp samples also yield sequences of resident alphabeta T cells from normal skin. It was less clear whether patients shared TCRs than it was in mice, possibly because of HLA.

Only a few counts were recorded for this clone. Its antigen remains unknown. Extracted RNA was reverse transcribed, and the resulting cDNA served as sequencing template. TCRdb's copy holds only in-frame clones and misses some; the assay was immunoSEQ multiplex PCR. The sample yields some 100,000 clones, around 61% seen once. Per the germline V gene, CDR1 is SGHVS and CDR2 is FQNEAQ. The CDR3 length is 16 residues. V trimming: 5 bases; J trimming: 0 bases; junction bases outside the gene matches: 7. This receptor was obtained from a human donor in good health. The genes are TRBV7-8 and TRBJ2-3, with 8 nucleotides matching TRBD2. The sequenced sample consisted of CD4+ T cells sorted from blood. The chain's CDR3 is CASSASAGGSTDTQYF. CDR3 sequence (DNA): TGTGCCAGCAGCGCTTCCGCGGGGGGAAGCACAGATACGCAGTATTTT.